The subject of this entry is one TCR beta chain. The entry originates in a study of control samples from healthy donors and cancer patients. The germline V gene has CDR1 SGHAT and CDR2 FQNNGV. This CDR3 has 12 amino acids. V dropped 5 bases and J dropped 2 bases, with 5 bases sitting between them. Sequenced by immunoSEQ multiplex PCR; TCRdb stores in-frame clones only, minus some. The table lists over 150,000 clones, roughly 94% of them singletons. The V call is TRBV11-2, the J call TRBJ2-3, with no clear D. The sequencing input was PBMCs. This receptor was identified in a man in his fifties or sixties with colorectal cancer. The DNA for the CDR3 is TGTGCCAGCAGCCCTTACACAGATACGCAGTATTTT. It specifies CASSPYTDTQYF.